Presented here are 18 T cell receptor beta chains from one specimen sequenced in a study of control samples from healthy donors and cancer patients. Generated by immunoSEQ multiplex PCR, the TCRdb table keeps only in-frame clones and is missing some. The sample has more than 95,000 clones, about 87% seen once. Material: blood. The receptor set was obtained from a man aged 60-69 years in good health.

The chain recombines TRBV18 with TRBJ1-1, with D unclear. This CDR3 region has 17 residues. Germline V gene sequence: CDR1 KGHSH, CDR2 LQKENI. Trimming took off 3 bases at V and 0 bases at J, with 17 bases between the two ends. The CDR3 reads CASSPLQTIDMNTEAFF. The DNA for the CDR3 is TGTGCCAGCTCACCTTTACAGACAATTGACATGAACACTGAAGCTTTCTTT.

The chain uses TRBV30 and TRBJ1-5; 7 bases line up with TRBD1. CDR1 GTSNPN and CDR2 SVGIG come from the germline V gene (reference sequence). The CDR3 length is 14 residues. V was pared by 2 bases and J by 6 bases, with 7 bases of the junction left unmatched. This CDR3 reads CAWSKGGFGQPQHF. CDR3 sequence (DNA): TGTGCCTGGAGTAAAGGGGGCTTCGGTCAGCCCCAGCATTTT.

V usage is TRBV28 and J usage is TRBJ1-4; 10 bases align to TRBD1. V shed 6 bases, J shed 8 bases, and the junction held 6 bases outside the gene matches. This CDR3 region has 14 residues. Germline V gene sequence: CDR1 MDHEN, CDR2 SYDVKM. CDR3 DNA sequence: TGTGCCAGCAGCTCGACAGGGGGCCGGGAAAAACTGTTTTTT. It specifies CASSSTGGREKLFF.

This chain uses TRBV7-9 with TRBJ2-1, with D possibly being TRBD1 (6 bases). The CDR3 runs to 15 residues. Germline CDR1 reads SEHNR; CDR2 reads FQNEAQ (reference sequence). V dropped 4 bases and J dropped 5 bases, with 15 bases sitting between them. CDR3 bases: TGTGCCAGCAGCTCGAGACAGGTAGTACACAATGAGCAGTTCTTC. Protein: CASSSRQVVHNEQFF.

The CDR3 protein is CAWSMGGYGYTF. The CDR3 bases are TGTGCCTGGAGTATGGGGGGCTATGGCTACACCTTC. This chain uses TRBV30 with TRBJ1-2; D is perhaps TRBD1 (5 bases). Trimming pared 2 bases from V and 4 bases from J, leaving 8 bases between. CDR3 length: 12 residues. CDR1 GTSNPN and CDR2 SVGIG come from the germline V gene (reference sequence). Full variable domain (outside the CDR3, taken from reference TRBV30 and TRBJ1-2): SQTIHQWPATLVQPVGSPLSLECTVEGTSNPNLYWYRQAAGRGLQLLFYSVGIGQISSEVPQNLSASRPQDRQFILSSKKLLLSDSGFYLCAWSMGGYGYTFGSGTRLTVV.

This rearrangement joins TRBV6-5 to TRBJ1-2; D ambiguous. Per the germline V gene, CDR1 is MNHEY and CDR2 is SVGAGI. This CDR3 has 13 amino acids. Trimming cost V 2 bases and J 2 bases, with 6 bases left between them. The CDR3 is CASSYAHNYGYTF. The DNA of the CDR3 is TGTGCCAGCAGTTACGCGCACAACTATGGCTACACCTTC.

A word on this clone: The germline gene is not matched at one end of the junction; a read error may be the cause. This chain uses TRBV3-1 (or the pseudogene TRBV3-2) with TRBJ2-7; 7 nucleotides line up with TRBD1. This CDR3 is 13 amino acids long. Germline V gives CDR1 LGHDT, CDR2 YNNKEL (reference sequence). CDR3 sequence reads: CASSHLQGSTANF. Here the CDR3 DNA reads TGTGCCAGCAGCCACCTACAGGGGTCAACAGCTAACTTC.

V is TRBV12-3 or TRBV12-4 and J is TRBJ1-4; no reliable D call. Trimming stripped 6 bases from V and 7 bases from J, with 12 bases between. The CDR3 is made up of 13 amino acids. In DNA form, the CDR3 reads TGTGCCAGCAGGGGAATGGGTAGTGAAAAACTGTTTTTT. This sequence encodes CASRGMGSEKLFF.

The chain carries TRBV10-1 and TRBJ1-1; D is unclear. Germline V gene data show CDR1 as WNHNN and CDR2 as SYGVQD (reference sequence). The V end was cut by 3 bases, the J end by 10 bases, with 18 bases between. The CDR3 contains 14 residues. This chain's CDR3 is CASSEDSSDCTAFF. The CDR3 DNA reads TGCGCCAGCAGTGAAGACTCCTCCGATTGTACAGCTTTCTTT.

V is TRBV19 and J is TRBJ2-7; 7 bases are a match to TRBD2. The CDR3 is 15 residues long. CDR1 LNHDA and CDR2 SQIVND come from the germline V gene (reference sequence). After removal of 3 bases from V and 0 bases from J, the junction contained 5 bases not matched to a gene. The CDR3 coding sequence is TGTGCCAGTAGTATGGCGGCTAGCGGCTCCTACGAGCAGTACTTC. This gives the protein CASSMAASGSYEQYF.

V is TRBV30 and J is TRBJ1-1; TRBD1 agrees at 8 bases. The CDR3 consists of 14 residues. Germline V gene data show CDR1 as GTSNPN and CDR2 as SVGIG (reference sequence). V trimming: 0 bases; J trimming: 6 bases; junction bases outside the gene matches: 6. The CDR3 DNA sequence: TGTGCCTGGAGTGTCGGACAGGGAATGTCTGAAGCTTTCTTT. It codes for CAWSVGQGMSEAFF.

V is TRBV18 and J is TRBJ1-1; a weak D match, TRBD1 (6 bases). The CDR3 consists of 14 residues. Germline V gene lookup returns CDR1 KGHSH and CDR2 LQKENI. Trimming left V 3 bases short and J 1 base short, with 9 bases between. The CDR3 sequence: CASSPHRENTEAFF. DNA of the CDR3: TGTGCCAGCTCACCGCACAGGGAGAACACTGAAGCTTTCTTT.

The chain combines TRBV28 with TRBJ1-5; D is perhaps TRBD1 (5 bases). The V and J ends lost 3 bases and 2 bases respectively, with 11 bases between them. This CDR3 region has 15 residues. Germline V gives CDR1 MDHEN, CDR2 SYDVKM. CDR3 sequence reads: CASSLLGVRNQPQHF. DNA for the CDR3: TGTGCCAGCAGTTTGTTGGGGGTCCGCAATCAGCCCCAGCATTTT. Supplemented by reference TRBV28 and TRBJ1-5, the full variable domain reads DVKVTQSSRYLVKRTGEKVFLECVQDMDHENMFWYRQDPGLGLRLIYFSYDVKMKEKGDIPEGYSVSREKKERFSLILESASTNQTSMYLCASSLLGVRNQPQHFGDGTRLSIL.

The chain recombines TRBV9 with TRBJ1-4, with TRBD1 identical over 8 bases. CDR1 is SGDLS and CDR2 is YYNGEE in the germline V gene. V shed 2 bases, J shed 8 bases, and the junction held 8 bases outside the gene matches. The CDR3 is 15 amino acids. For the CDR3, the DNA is TGTGCCAGCAGCGTGACGGGACAGGAGTTAGAAAAACTGTTTTTT. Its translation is CASSVTGQELEKLFF.

Here the CDR3 reads CASTLAGGPTDTQYF. For the CDR3, the DNA is TGTGCCAGCACCCTAGCGGGGGGCCCCACAGATACGCAGTATTTT. The V call is TRBV7-2, the J call TRBJ2-3; 11 bases align to TRBD2. CDR1 and CDR2 (germline): SGHTA, FQGNSA. The CDR3 loop spans 15 amino acids. V trimming: 7 bases; J trimming: 2 bases; junction bases outside the gene matches: 5.

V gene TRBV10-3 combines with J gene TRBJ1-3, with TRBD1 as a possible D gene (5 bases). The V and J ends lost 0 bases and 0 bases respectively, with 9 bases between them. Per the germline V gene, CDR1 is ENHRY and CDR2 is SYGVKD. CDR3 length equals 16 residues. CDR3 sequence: CAISESWGRSGNTIYF. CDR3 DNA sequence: TGTGCCATCAGTGAGTCGTGGGGCCGCTCTGGAAACACCATATATTTT.

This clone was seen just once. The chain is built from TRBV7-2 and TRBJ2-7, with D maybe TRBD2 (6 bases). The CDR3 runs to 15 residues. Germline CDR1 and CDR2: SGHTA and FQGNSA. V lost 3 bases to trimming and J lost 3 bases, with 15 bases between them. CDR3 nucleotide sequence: TGTGCCAGCAGCTTTTTTAGCGGCCCAGTCTACGAGCAGTACTTC. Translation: CASSFFSGPVYEQYF. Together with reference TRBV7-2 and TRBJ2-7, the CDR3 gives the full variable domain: GAGVSQSPSNKVTEKGKDVELRCDPISGHTALYWYRQSLGQGLEFLIYFQGNSAPDKSGLPSDRFSAERTGGSVSTLTIQRTQQEDSAVYLCASSFFSGPVYEQYFGPGTRLTVT.

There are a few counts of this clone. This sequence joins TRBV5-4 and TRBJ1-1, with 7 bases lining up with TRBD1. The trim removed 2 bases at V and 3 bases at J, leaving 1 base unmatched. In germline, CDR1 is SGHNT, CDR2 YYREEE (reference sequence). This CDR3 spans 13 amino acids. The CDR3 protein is CASSLQGHTEAFF. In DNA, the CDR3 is TGTGCCAGCAGCTTACAGGGGCACACTGAAGCTTTCTTT.